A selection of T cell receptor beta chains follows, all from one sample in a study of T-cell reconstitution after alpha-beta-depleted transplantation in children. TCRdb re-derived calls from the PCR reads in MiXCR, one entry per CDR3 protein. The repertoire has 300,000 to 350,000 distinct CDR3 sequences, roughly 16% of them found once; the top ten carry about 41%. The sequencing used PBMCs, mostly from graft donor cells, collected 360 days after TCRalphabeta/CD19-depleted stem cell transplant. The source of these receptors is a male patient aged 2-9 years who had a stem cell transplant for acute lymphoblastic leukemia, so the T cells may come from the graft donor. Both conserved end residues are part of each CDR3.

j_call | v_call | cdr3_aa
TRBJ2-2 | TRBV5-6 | CASSLVFETGSFTGELFF
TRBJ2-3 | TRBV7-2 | CASSLAGGRSTDTQYF
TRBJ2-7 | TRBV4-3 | CASSQGTGKLYEQYF
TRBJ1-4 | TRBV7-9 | CASSPPWAGGLNEKLFF
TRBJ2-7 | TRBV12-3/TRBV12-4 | CASSIDYEQYF
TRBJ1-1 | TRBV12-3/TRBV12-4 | CASSPGFRMNTEAFF
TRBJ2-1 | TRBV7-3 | CASSSGLAKAEQFF
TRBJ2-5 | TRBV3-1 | CASSEEDGEETQYF
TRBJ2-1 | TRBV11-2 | CASSLSSRYNEQFF
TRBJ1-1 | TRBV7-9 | CASSLVVGSRRTEAFF
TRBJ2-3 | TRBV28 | CASGSTDTQYF
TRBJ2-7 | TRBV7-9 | CASSQTSGRAWEQYF
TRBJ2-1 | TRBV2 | CASSDFNEQFF
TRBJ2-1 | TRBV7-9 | CASSLWESGHNEQFF
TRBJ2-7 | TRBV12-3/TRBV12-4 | CASSLGWGPYEQYF
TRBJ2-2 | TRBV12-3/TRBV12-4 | CASSPLVWQDTGELFF
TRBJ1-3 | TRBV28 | CASSLYGQGSGNTIYF
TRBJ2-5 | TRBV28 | CASSLRDGEIETQYF
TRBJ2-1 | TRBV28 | CASSFFGLYNEQFF
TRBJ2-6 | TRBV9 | CASSGSGRVSGANVLTF
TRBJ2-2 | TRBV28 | CASSNLLENTGELFF
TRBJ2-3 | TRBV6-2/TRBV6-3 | CAIKNSGRGHTDTQYF
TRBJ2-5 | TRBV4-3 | CASTYSGRAGETQYF
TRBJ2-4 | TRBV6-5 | CASSYGFGRRDKGKNIQYF
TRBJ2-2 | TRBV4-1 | CASSQHTNSGRGTGELFF
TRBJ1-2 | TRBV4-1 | CASSQVQGRTGANYGYTF
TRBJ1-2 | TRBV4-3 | CASSQETGGQGAGYGYTF
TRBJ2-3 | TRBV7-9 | CASSFPGGYGGDTQYF
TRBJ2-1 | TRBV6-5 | CASQSYSGNFITYNEQFF
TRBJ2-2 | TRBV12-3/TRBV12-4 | CASSSYRVGQGGTGELFF
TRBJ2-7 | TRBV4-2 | CASSQDPTGNPYEQYF